Included here is one T cell receptor beta chain sequence, with context. Its antigen is not identified. The CDR3 consists of 11 residues. Germline CDR1 DFQATT, CDR2 SNEGSKA (reference sequence). Trimming removed 5 bases at V and 4 bases at J, with 8 bases between. Uncontrolled infection, other autoimmune disease, pregnancy or lactation disqualified patients from enrolment. Diagnoses were established using clinical symptoms, serum thyroxine and TRAb, thyroid ultrasound and orbital computed tomography. From RNA transcripts, TCR beta CDR3 regions were amplified. Using the HTBI primer set, a first-round RT-PCR was run on the TCR CDR3. TCRdb redid the calling of the multiplex PCR reads with MiXCR, one entry per CDR3 protein. The profile shows 450,000 to 500,000 distinct CDR3 sequences, about 20% of them singletons. These data originate in a study of T cells in Graves' hyperthyroidism and ophthalmopathy. Study-level findings and limits: Most thyroid-expanded clonotypes above 0.001 were also found in blood. The model made its ophthalmopathy prediction, and onset followed a median around 6.5 months later.

The source of this sequence is a woman aged 70-85 years with Graves' ophthalmopathy. This chain links TRBV20-1 with TRBJ1-2, with D maybe TRBD1 (5 bases). Sequences were obtained from blood. The CDR3 nucleotides are TGCAGTGCTTCGACAGTCTATGGCTACACCTTC. Amino acids: CSASTVYGYTF.